This T cell receptor beta chain came from a study of shared clonotypes between healthy human individuals. Data came from immunoSEQ multiplex PCR; TCRdb stores just in-frame clones and leaves some out. The data show about 600,000 clones, around 95% seen once. Terminally differentiated effector memory CD45RA+ cells were excluded by CCR7 positive selection of CD45RO-negative cells. Looked up from germline, CDR1 is LGHNA and CDR2 is YNFKEQ. The CDR3 contains 14 residues. Trimming left V 4 bases short and J 12 bases short, with 19 bases between. The sample comprised naive CD8+ T cells sorted from blood. The chain couples TRBV4-2 to TRBJ2-1; D tentatively reads TRBD1 or TRBD2 (5 bases each). The TCR originated in a woman in her thirties in good health. This CDR3 is CASSPHGDQVVQFF. The CDR3 nucleotides read TGTGCCAGCAGCCCCCACGGGGACCAGGTTGTGCAGTTCTTC.